These T cell receptor delta chains were read from a single sample in a study of human gamma delta and Vdelta1 T cells. TCRdb used CATT to re-call clones from the PCR reads. Found here are fewer than 15,000 delta-chain clones, under 55% of them singletons; the top ten hold over 1.2%. These receptors have no identified antigens. Sample: Vdelta1 gamma-delta T cells from blood grown in culture (DOT cells). The source is a human donor in good health. Both conserved end residues are part of each CDR3. Each record gives: D gene, J gene, clone size, V gene, CDR3 DNA, CDR3 protein. The D gene is left open where the match is weak. Part of the rows lack a size; the others show once, few, many or a class for expanded clones.

TRDD3 | TRDJ1 | medium-sized | TRDV1 | TGTGCTCTTGGGGAACTCAAACATCCCGGGGGGATGAACACCGATAAACTCATCTTT | CALGELKHPGGMNTDKLIF
TRDD3 | TRDJ1 | - | TRDV1 | TGTGCTCTTGGGAAAACTGGGGGCCACGGAGGTGGACTCATCTTT | CALGKTGGHGGGLIF
- | TRDJ1 | - | TRDV1 | TGTGCTCTTGGGGAAGGAGGGGCGGGCCTTCCCCCAAATTTTTGCACCGATAAACTCATCTTT | CALGEGGAGLPPNFCTDKLIF
TRDD3 | TRDJ1 | - | TRDV1 | TGTGCTCTTGGGGAACCGCGTGATGGGATACTTTTTTCTAAACTCATCTTT | CALGEPRDGILFSKLIF
TRDD3 | TRDJ1 | few | TRDV1 | TGTGCTCTTGGGCGGGGGGTACTGGGGCCCGATAAACTCATCTTT | CALGRGVLGPDKLIF
TRDD3 | TRDJ1 | - | TRDV1 | TGTGCTCTTGGGGTGCTAACTGAGGGCTTCCACTTACTGGGGGACGCGGACGCCGATAAACTCATCTTT | CALGVLTEGFHLLGDADADKLIF
TRDD3 | TRDJ1 | few | TRDV1 | TGTGCTCTTGGGGAAATCCATCCCAGGAACTGGGGGATACGGAGGTGGAATTCCACCGATAAACTCATCTTT | CALGEIHPRNWGIRRWNSTDKLIF
TRDD3 | TRDJ1 | few | TRDV1 | TGTGCTCTTGGGGGTGAAGCAAACTGGGGGATACCAACCTTTTACACCGATAAACTCATCTTT | CALGGEANWGIPTFYTDKLIF
- | TRDJ1 | - | TRDV1 | TGTGCTCTTGGGGAAGTGGGCTTCCATACCGATAAACTCATCTTT | CALGEVGFHTDKLIF
- | TRDJ1 | - | TRDV1 | TGTGCTCTTGGGGAATTCGGATTCGGGGGGTACACCGATAAACTCATCTTT | CALGEFGFGGYTDKLIF
- | TRDJ1 | - | TRDV1 | TGTGCTCTTGGGGAACTAGGGGACCTACGAAGCCGCTGGGGTATGAGTAAACTCATCTTT | CALGELGDLRSRWGMSKLIF
TRDD3 | TRDJ1 | - | TRDV1 | TGTGCTCTTGGGGACCCCGGTGTGACTGGGGGACGAAGAAAACTCATCTTT | CALGDPGVTGGRRKLIF
TRDD3 | TRDJ1 | - | TRDV1 | TGTGCTCTTGGGGATACTACGAGGACGGGGGATACTTCGGATAAACTCATCTTT | CALGDTTRTGDTSDKLIF
TRDD3 | TRDJ1 | - | TRDV1 | TGTGCTCTTGGGGAACCGGCCTACAACCCTGAATCGTACTGGGGGATAAAGAATAAACTCATCTTT | CALGEPAYNPESYWGIKNKLIF
- | TRDJ1 | - | TRDV1 | TGTGCTCTTGGGGAGGCCTCTGACGACTTCCGTGGGGGGTATGATCGCGATAAACTCATCTTT | CALGEASDDFRGGYDRDKLIF
- | TRDJ1 | - | TRDV1 | TGTGCTCTTGGGGAAATGATGTCCTTCCTACGGGGGGATAGAGGACCCTACACCGATAAACTCATCTTT | CALGEMMSFLRGDRGPYTDKLIF
- | TRDJ1 | - | TRDV1 | TGTGCTCTTGGGGGAAGTAAACCGCCCTGGACCGATAAACTCATCTTT | CALGGSKPPWTDKLIF
- | TRDJ1 | medium-sized | TRDV1 | TGTGCTCTTGGGGAAAATCCCACCCCCTCCTACGTACCGTGGGGAAAGTACACCGATAAACTCATCTTT | CALGENPTPSYVPWGKYTDKLIF
TRDD3 | TRDJ1 | few | TRDV1 | TGTGCTCTTGGGGACCAGGCCGGATCCTTTACTGGGGGACGCAGCCTGTACACCGATAAACTCATCTTT | CALGDQAGSFTGGRSLYTDKLIF
TRDD2 | TRDJ1 | - | TRDV1 | TGTGCTCTTGGGAACCGCCCATCATTAATCCCCGAGCCTTCCTACCCGGACTGGGGCACCGATAAACTCATCTTT | CALGNRPSLIPEPSYPDWGTDKLIF
TRDD2 | TRDJ2 | medium-sized | TRDV1 | TGTGCTCTTGGGGAAAAGAATGTGGCTTCCTACGATCTTCCTCGTCCTTGGGGGTTTGCTTTGACAGCACAACTCTTCTTT | CALGEKNVASYDLPRPWGFALTAQLFF
- | TRDJ1 | few | TRDV1 | TGTGCTCTTGGGGAACTTGGAGAGACTTCCCCAACCTATCTGGGGATCCCCACCGATAAACTCATCTTT | CALGELGETSPTYLGIPTDKLIF
TRDD3 | TRDJ1 | few | TRDV1 | TGTGCTCTTGGGGAATCTGATCGACAAGCCTTGGTTGGGGGGATACTTTACACCGATAAACTCATCTTT | CALGESDRQALVGGILYTDKLIF
- | TRDJ1 | - | TRDV1 | TGTGCTCTTGGGGACTTCCTGCGCGCTGGGGGCTCCGATAAACTCATCTTT | CALGDFLRAGGSDKLIF
- | TRDJ1 | - | TRDV1 | TGTGCTCTTGGGGAACCTCTTCCTACTGGGGGTTTCACCGATAAACTCATCTTT | CALGEPLPTGGFTDKLIF
TRDD3 | TRDJ1 | - | TRDV1 | TGTGCTCTTGGGGAACGACCACCCCGATGGGGGATACATCAGAAATCCGATAAACTCATCTTT | CALGERPPRWGIHQKSDKLIF
- | TRDJ1 | few | TRDV1 | TGTGCTCTTGGGGATGACGGGAGGATTTCCCCAACCGATAAACTCATCTTT | CALGDDGRISPTDKLIF
TRDD3 | TRDJ1 | - | TRDV1 | TGTGCTCTTGGGGAAGAGAGCAACGGACTGGGGGATACGACCGATAAACTCATCTTT | CALGEESNGLGDTTDKLIF
TRDD3 | TRDJ1 | few | TRDV1 | TGTGCTCTTGGGGAGAAACCAGCCTTGCTGGGGGATAGGAAACTCATCTTT | CALGEKPALLGDRKLIF
- | TRDJ1 | - | TRDV1 | TGTGCTCTTGGGGAACTCCCGGCTTCCTACGGATACTGGGGGTCCCGGTACACCGATAAACTCATCTTT | CALGELPASYGYWGSRYTDKLIF
- | TRDJ1 | - | TRDV1 | TGTGCTCTTGGGGATTCAGGCTACGCTGGATACGCTTCCTCCGATAAACTCATCTTT | CALGDSGYAGYASSDKLIF
- | TRDJ1 | - | TRDV1 | TGTGCTCTTGGGGAATTACCCGGCGGTTGTCATAAACTCATCTTT | CALGELPGGCHKLIF
TRDD3 | TRDJ1 | - | TRDV1 | TGTGCTCTTGGGGACCCTATCGGGCTGGGGGTGAGTGAACTCATCTTT | CALGDPIGLGVSELIF
- | TRDJ1 | few | TRDV1 | TGTGCTCTTGGGAACCCCTCCTACACAGTTCGGACCGATAAACTCATCTTT | CALGNPSYTVRTDKLIF
- | TRDJ1 | - | TRDV1 | TGTGCTCTTGGGACCACCCGTGGGCGGTCCGAAAGTACGGGCGATAAACTCATCTTT | CALGTTRGRSESTGDKLIF
- | TRDJ1 | - | TRDV1 | TGTGCTCTTGGGGTATATACCGGCGAGGGCCCGTACACCGATAAACTCATCTTT | CALGVYTGEGPYTDKLIF
- | TRDJ1 | - | TRDV1 | TGTGCTCTTGGGGATCATATTCCCCACGACTGTCGTTTTCGGGGCCAGGGAAAGTACACCGATAAACTCATCTTT | CALGDHIPHDCRFRGQGKYTDKLIF
- | TRDJ1 | - | TRDV1 | TGTGCTCTTGGGGAGACGACTCCGTACACCGATAAACTCATCTTT | CALGETTPYTDKLIF
TRDD2 | TRDJ1 | - | TRDV1 | TGTGCTCTTGGGGACTCCTTCCTACGGAGGTTCCCCCGCAAACAAACCGATAAACTCATCTTT | CALGDSFLRRFPRKQTDKLIF
TRDD3 | TRDJ4 | - | TRDV1 | TGTGCTCTTGGGGGGGGCCCGGCTAAGAGGGATACGCGCGGACCCCTGATCTTT | CALGGGPAKRDTRGPLIF
- | TRDJ1 | once | TRDV1 | TGTGCTCTTGGTCACTCGGGCCTCCCTCTAGATACGCGCGATAAACTCATCTTT | CALGHSGLPLDTRDKLIF
TRDD3 | TRDJ1 | medium-sized | TRDV1 | TGTGCTCTTGGGGAACGACGCCTTTGGGGGATAGCCACCGATAAACTCATCTTT | CALGERRLWGIATDKLIF
- | TRDJ1 | - | TRDV1 | TGTGCTCTCCTCCCCCGGGGGAACGACTACACCGATAAACTCATCTTT | CALLPRGNDYTDKLIF
TRDD3 | TRDJ1 | once | TRDV1 | TGTGCTCTTGGGGAATTCCCCACTACGCCCTGGGGGGACCGGTGGGGCACCGATAAACTCATCTTT | CALGEFPTTPWGDRWGTDKLIF
- | TRDJ1 | few | TRDV1 | TGTGCTCTTGGGGAACACGTCCTAAAAGGTAGCTGGGGATGGGGCGATAAACTCATCTTT | CALGEHVLKGSWGWGDKLIF